One sample yielded the 9 T cell receptor beta chains listed below, sequenced in a study of T cells after posttransplantation cyclophosphamide. The naive gate required viable CD3+CD4+ or CD3+CD8+ cells with CCR7+CD45RA+CD45RO-CD95-CD27+CD28+ phenotype. Data came from immunoSEQ multiplex PCR; TCRdb stores just in-frame clones and leaves some out. Of some 33,000 clones in the sample, around 90% were seen once. Input material: naive CD4+ T cells sorted from blood. Receptor source: a man aged 25 to 40 in good health and a related stem cell transplant donor.

The gene calls are TRBV9 and TRBJ1-1; D gene uncertain. This CDR3 region has 14 residues. V was cut by 2 bases and J by 4 bases, with 12 bases left in between. Germline CDR1 SGDLS, CDR2 YYNGEE. CDR3 DNA: TGTGCCAGCAGCGTCGACGTTCGGGGCACTGAAGCTTTCTTT. The encoded protein is CASSVDVRGTEAFF.

The rearrangement links TRBV7-2 to TRBJ1-2; TRBD1 agrees at 9 bases. The germline CDR1 and CDR2 sequences are SGHTA and FQGNSA. The CDR3 has 17 residues. After removal of 1 base from V and 5 bases from J, the junction contained 11 bases not matched to a gene. CDR3 in DNA: TGTGCCAGCAGCTTAGTACCCTGGGACAGGGTGGTGTATGGCTACACCTTC. Translating gives CASSLVPWDRVVYGYTF.

This clone has just one count. The genes are TRBV29-1 and TRBJ2-3, with D tentatively TRBD1 (5 bases). Trimming took 6 bases from V and 0 from J, leaving 16 bases between them. CDR3 length: 15 residues. Germline V CDR1 and CDR2: SQVTM, ANQGSEA. The DNA for the CDR3 is TGCAGCGTCGCGGCAGGGCGGCTTAGCACAGATACGCAGTATTTT. As protein: CSVAAGRLSTDTQYF.

The chain combines TRBV5-1 with TRBJ2-7; a possible D gene is TRBD1 (6 bases). This CDR3 is built from 14 residues. Per germline, CDR1 SGHRS and CDR2 YFSETQ. V was clipped by 2 bases and J by 3 bases, with 12 bases between them. CDR3 region: CASSFLPGDYEQYF. The CDR3 coding sequence is TGCGCCAGCAGCTTCCTCCCAGGGGACTACGAGCAGTACTTC.

CDR3 loop: CASSISSGAAQETQYF. CDR3 DNA sequence: TGTGCCAGTAGTATATCTAGCGGGGCGGCCCAAGAGACCCAGTACTTC. The gene calls are TRBV19 and TRBJ2-5; 9 bases agree with TRBD2. Germline CDR1 is LNHDA and CDR2 is SQIVND (reference sequence). V was pared by 2 bases and J by 1 base, with 5 bases of the junction left unmatched. CDR3 length: 16 residues.

This clone showed up just once. This rearrangement joins TRBV5-4 to TRBJ1-1; maybe TRBD1 (6 bases). Trimming cost V 4 bases and J 3 bases, with 10 bases left between them. Germline V gene lookup returns CDR1 SGHNT and CDR2 YYREEE (reference sequence). The CDR3 is 13 amino acids. CDR3 sequence reads: CASSPQGYTEAFF. The CDR3 region has the DNA TGTGCCAGCAGCCCGCAGGGGTACACTGAAGCTTTCTTT.

The rearrangement joins TRBV5-1 to TRBJ2-3, with D perhaps TRBD2 (6 bases). The CDR3 is 15 residues long. V lost 1 base and J 4 bases, leaving 13 bases between the germline ends. Germline V gives CDR1 SGHRS, CDR2 YFSETQ. CDR3 DNA sequence: TGCGCCAGCAGCTTGTGGAGCGGGCGCGCAGATACGCAGTATTTT. This codes for CASSLWSGRADTQYF.

V is TRBV10-1 and J is TRBJ2-2; D gene unclear. V was cut by 2 bases and J by 1 base, with 17 bases left in between. The CDR3 consists of 18 residues. Germline assignment: CDR1 WNHNN and CDR2 SYGVQD (reference sequence). The CDR3 loop is CASSENHLQIENTGELFF. DNA of the CDR3: TGCGCCAGCAGTGAGAACCACCTCCAGATTGAGAACACCGGGGAGCTGTTTTTT.

V is TRBV6-5 and J is TRBJ1-1; 8 bases map to TRBD1. Germline CDR1 is MNHEY and CDR2 is SVGAGI. V gave up 2 bases and J gave up 11 bases; unmatched junction bases: 4. The CDR3 loop spans 12 amino acids. The CDR3 DNA sequence: TGTGCCAGCAGTTACCGGCAGGGGGCGGCTTTCTTT. Translation: CASSYRQGAAFF.